These 9 T cell receptor beta chains were sequenced from one sample in a study of cytomegalovirus exposure and HLA in healthy donors. Clones were sequenced by immunoSEQ multiplex PCR, and TCRdb holds only the in-frame ones, with some missing. The table shows 52,000 or so clones, with about 91% occurring only once. Sequenced material: PBMCs. These receptors originate from a woman aged 18-35 years in good health and CMV-seronegative.

CDR3 region: CASSRNREGNTGELFF. The CDR3 DNA reads TGTGCCAGCAGCAGAAACAGGGAGGGCAACACCGGGGAGCTGTTTTTT. V is TRBV11-2 and J is TRBJ2-2; D possibly corresponds to TRBD2 (7 bases). Trimming removed 5 bases from V and 2 bases from J, with 15 bases in between. The germline gives CDR1 SGHAT, CDR2 FQNNGV. The CDR3 sequence is 16 residues long.

The rearrangement uses TRBV6-1 and TRBJ1-2, with unresolved D. The germline V gene has CDR1 MNHNS and CDR2 SASEGT. V lost 3 bases and J lost 7, with 6 bases in between. The CDR3 has 11 residues. The CDR3 DNA sequence: TGTGCCAGCAGTGACGGGGTTGGCTACACCTTC. It codes for CASSDGVGYTF.

This clone was observed once. The rearrangement uses TRBV7-2 and TRBJ2-1; 12 bases match TRBD1. Germline trimming cut 6 bases from V and 7 bases from J; bases unmatched to any gene: 13. This CDR3 contains 17 residues. Germline CDR1 reads SGHTA; CDR2 reads FQGNSA. The CDR3 spells CASRPPGTGGGLNEQFF. The CDR3 nucleotides are TGTGCCAGCAGGCCCCCCGGGACAGGGGGCGGGTTGAATGAGCAGTTCTTC.

This chain connects TRBV7-2 to TRBJ2-1, with D possibly being TRBD2 (6 bases). Germline assignment: CDR1 SGHTA and CDR2 FQGNSA. The CDR3 loop spans 13 amino acids. With 7 bases removed from V and 6 bases from J, the gap between germline ends came to 13 bases. The CDR3 spells CASNSGGVNEQFF. CDR3 nucleotide sequence: TGTGCCAGCAACTCCGGAGGGGTCAATGAGCAGTTCTTC.

The chain couples TRBV15 to TRBJ1-5; a weak D match, TRBD1 (5 bases). V was cut by 5 bases and J by 7 bases, with 12 bases left in between. CDR3 length equals 13 residues. Per the germline V gene, CDR1 is LNHNV and CDR2 is YYDKDF (reference sequence). CDR3 amino acids: CATSARTHQPQHF. CDR3 nucleotide sequence: TGTGCCACCAGCGCTCGGACACACCAGCCCCAGCATTTT.

This clone has just one count. The chain's CDR3 is CASSPVSGGGYNEQFF. The CDR3 nucleotides read TGCGCCAGCAGTCCCGTTAGCGGGGGGGGCTACAATGAGCAGTTCTTC. The chain is built from TRBV5-1 and TRBJ2-1; TRBD2 matches at 11 bases. This CDR3 is 16 amino acids long. V shed 5 bases and J 3 bases; nucleotides not matched to a gene: 7. CDR1 is SGHRS and CDR2 is YFSETQ in the germline V gene.

This clone was picked up a small number of times. This chain connects TRBV7-8 to TRBJ2-7; TRBD1 might be the D (6 bases). V was clipped by 5 bases and J by 0 bases, with 14 bases between them. The germline V gene has CDR1 SGHVS and CDR2 FQNEAQ. This CDR3 is 15 amino acids long. The CDR3 protein is CASSRGRGGSYEQYF. CDR3 nucleotides: TGTGCCAGCAGCAGAGGTAGAGGGGGCTCCTACGAGCAGTACTTC.

This clone was seen just once. This sequence joins TRBV27 and TRBJ2-5; 10 bases are shared with TRBD2. The J segment lost 5 bases and the V segment lost 4 bases, leaving 4 bases of the junction unmatched. Germline V gene sequence: CDR1 MNHEY, CDR2 SMNVEV (reference sequence). The CDR3 has 14 residues. CDR3 sequence: CASSSGTSVETQYF. CDR3 coding DNA: TGTGCCAGCAGTTCCGGGACTAGCGTCGAGACCCAGTACTTC.

This chain links TRBV4-3 with TRBJ2-6; D ambiguous. V was clipped by 1 base and J by 0 bases, with 4 bases between them. The germline V gene has CDR1 LGHNA and CDR2 YSLEER. The CDR3 contains 15 residues. This CDR3 is CASSQGASGANVLTF. DNA for the CDR3: TGCGCCAGCAGCCAAGGAGCCTCTGGGGCCAACGTCCTGACTTTC.